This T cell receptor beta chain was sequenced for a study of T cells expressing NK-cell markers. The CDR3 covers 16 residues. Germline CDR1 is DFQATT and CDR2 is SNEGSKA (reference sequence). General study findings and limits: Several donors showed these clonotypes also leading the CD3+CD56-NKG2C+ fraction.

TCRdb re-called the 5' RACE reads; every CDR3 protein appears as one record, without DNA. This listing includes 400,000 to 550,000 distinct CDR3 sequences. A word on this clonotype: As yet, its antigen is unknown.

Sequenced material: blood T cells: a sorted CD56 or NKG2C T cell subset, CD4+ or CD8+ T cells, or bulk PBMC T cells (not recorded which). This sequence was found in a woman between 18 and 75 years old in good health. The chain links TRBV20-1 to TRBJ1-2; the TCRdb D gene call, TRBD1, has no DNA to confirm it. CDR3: CSATNPTGSGNHGYTF.